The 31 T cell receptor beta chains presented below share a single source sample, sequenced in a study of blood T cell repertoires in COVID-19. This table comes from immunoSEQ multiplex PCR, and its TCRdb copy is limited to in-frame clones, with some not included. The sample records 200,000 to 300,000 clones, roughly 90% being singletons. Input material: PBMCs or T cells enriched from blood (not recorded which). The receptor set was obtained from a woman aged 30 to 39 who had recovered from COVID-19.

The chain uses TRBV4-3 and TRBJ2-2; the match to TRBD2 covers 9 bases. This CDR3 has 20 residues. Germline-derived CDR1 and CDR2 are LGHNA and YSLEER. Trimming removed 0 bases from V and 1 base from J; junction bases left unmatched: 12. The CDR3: CASSQESVLAGVGNTGELFF. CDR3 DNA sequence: TGCGCCAGCAGCCAAGAATCTGTATTAGCGGGAGTAGGGAACACCGGGGAGCTGTTTTTT.

In DNA, the CDR3 is TGCGCCAGCAGCCAAGATCCGGGGGAAAAACTGTTTTTT. As protein: CASSQDPGEKLFF. This chain joins TRBV4-1 and TRBJ1-4; D not certain. V dropped 0 bases and J dropped 8 bases, with 7 bases sitting between them. CDR3 size: 13 residues. Germline CDR1 reads MGHRA; CDR2 reads YSYEKL.

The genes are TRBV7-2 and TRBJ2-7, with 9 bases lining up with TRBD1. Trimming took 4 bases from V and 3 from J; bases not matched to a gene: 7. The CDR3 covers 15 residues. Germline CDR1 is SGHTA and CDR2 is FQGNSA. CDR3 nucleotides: TGTGCCAGCAGCTCCGGGACAGGGCGGTTCTACGAGCAGTACTTC. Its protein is CASSSGTGRFYEQYF.

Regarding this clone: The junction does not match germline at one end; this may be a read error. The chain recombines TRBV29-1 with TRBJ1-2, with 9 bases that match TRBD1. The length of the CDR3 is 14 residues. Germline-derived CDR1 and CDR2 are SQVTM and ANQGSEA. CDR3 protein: CSAEGTGPNYGYTF. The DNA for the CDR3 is TGCAGCGCTGAAGGGACAGGGCCTAACTATGGCTACACCTTC.

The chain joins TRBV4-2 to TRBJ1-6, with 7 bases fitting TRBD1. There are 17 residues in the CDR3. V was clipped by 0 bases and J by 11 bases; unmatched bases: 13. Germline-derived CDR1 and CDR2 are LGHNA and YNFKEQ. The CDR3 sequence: CASSQDAGQVRMPPLHF. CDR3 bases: TGTGCCAGCAGCCAAGACGCTGGACAGGTCCGAATGCCACCCCTCCACTTT.

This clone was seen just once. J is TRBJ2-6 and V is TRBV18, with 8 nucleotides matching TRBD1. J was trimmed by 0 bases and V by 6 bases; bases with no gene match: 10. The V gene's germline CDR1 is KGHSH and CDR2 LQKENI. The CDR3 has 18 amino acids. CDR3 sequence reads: CASSPSRQGASGANVLTF. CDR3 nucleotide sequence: TGTGCCAGCTCTCCATCCCGGCAGGGGGCCTCTGGGGCCAACGTCCTGACTTTC.

CDR3 residues: CASSQDRPNTGELFF. The CDR3 DNA sequence: TGTGCCAGCTCACAGGACAGGCCGAACACCGGGGAGCTGTTTTTT. This rearrangement joins TRBV18 to TRBJ2-2; 7 nucleotides line up with TRBD1. Germline-derived CDR1 and CDR2 are KGHSH and LQKENI. This CDR3 has 15 residues. V lost 4 bases and J lost 0; bases outside the gene matches: 2.

CDR3: CASRVGQGNGGYTF. In DNA form, the CDR3 reads TGTGCCAGCAGGGTGGGCCAGGGAAATGGTGGCTACACCTTC. The chain combines TRBV2 with TRBJ1-2, with D possibly TRBD1 on 5 matching bases. Trimming took off 6 bases at V and 7 bases at J, with 18 bases between the two ends. The CDR3 is made up of 14 amino acids. Germline-derived CDR1 and CDR2 are SNHLY and FYNNEI. The full variable domain, completed using reference TRBV2 and TRBJ1-2, is EPEVTQTPSHQVTQMGQEVILRCVPISNHLYFYWYRQILGQKVEFLVSFYNNEISEKSEIFDDQFSVERPDGSNFTLKIRSTKLEDSAMYFCASRVGQGNGGYTFGSGTRLTVV.

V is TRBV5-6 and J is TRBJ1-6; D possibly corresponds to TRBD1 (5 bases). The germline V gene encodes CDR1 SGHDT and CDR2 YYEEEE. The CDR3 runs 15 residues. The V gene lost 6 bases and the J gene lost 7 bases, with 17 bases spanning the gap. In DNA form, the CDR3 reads TGTGCCAGCAAGGGTGCGGGGGTCGGAAATTCACCCCTCCACTTT. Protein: CASKGAGVGNSPLHF.

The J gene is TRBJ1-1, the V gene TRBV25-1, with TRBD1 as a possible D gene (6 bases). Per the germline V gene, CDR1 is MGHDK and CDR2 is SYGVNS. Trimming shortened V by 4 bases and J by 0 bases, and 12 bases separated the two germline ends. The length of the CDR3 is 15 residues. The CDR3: CASSATGHMNTEAFF. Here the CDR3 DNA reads TGTGCCAGCAGTGCGACAGGACACATGAACACTGAAGCTTTCTTT.

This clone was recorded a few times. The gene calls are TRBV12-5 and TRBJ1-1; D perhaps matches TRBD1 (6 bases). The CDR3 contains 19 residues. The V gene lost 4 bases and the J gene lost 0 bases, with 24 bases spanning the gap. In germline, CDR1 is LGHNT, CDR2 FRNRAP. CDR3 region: CASGSTPRGGLKVNTEAFF. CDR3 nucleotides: TGTGCTAGTGGTTCCACCCCACGGGGGGGGCTTAAGGTGAACACTGAAGCTTTCTTT. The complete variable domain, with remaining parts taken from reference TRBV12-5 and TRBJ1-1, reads DARVTQTPRHKVTEMGQEVTMRCQPILGHNTVFWYRQTMMQGLELLAYFRNRAPLDDSGMPKDRFSAEMPDATLATLKIQPSEPRDSAVYFCASGSTPRGGLKVNTEAFFGQGTRLTVV.

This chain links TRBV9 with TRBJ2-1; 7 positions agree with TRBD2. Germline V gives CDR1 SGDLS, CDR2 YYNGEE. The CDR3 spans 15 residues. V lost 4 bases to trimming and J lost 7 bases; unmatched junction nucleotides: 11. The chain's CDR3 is CASSPPGLPFNEQFF. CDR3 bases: TGTGCCAGCAGCCCACCGGGACTACCTTTTAATGAGCAGTTCTTC.

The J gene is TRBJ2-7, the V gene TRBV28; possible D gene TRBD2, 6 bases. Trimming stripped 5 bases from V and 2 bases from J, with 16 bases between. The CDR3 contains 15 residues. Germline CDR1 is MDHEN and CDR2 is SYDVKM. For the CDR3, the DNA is TGTGCCAGCAGTCCCGAACTAGCTAGGGCCTACGAGCAGTACTTC. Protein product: CASSPELARAYEQYF.

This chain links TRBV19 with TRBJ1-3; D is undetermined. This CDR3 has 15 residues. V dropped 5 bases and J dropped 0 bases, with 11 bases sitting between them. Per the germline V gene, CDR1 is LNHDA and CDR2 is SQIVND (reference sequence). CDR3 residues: CASSDSLLSGNTIYF. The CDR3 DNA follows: TGTGCCAGTAGTGATAGCCTCCTCTCTGGAAACACCATATATTTT.

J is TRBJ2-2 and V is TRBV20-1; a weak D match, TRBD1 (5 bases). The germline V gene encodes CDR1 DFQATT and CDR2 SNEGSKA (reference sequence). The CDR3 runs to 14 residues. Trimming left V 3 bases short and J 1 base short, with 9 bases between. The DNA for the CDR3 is TGCAGTGCTAGTGGCGGACAGAACACCGGGGAGCTGTTTTTT. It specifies CSASGGQNTGELFF.

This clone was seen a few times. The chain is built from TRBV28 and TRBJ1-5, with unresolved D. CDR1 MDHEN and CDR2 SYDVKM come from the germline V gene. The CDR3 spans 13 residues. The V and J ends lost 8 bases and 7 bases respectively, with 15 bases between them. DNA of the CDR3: TGTGCCAGCCTGGGCACCCGGGGACAGCCCCAGCATTTT. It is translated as CASLGTRGQPQHF.

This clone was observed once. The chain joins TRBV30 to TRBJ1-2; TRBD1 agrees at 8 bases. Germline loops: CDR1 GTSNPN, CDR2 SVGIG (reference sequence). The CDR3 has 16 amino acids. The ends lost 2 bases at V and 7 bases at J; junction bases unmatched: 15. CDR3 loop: CAWSPPGQGVPFGYTF. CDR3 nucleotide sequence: TGTGCCTGGAGTCCCCCTGGACAGGGTGTGCCTTTTGGCTACACCTTC.

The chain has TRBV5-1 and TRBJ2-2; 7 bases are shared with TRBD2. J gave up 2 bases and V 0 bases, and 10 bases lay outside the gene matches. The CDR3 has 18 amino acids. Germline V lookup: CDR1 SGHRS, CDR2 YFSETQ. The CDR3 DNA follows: TGCGCCAGCAGCTTGGCACCGCGGGAGTATTTCAACACCGGGGAGCTGTTTTTT. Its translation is CASSLAPREYFNTGELFF.

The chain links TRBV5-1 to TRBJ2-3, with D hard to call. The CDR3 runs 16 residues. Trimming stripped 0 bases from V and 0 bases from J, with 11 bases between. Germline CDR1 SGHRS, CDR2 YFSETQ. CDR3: CASSLGNSISTDTQYF. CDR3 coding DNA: TGCGCCAGCAGCTTGGGAAACTCGATTAGCACAGATACGCAGTATTTT.

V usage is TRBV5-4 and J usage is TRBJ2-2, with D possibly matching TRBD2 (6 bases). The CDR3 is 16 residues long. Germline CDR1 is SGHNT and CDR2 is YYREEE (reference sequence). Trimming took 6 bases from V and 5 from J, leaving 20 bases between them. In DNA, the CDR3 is TGTGCCAGCACCCATGGTGGAGGGAAGAGAACCGGGGAGCTGTTTTTT. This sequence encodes CASTHGGGKRTGELFF.

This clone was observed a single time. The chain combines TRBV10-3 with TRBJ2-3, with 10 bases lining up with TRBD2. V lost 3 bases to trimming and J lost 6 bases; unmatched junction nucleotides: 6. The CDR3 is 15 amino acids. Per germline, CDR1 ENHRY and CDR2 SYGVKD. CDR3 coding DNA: TGTGCCATCAGTGACGAGCGGGAGGGCAGGGATACGCAGTATTTT. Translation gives CAISDEREGRDTQYF.

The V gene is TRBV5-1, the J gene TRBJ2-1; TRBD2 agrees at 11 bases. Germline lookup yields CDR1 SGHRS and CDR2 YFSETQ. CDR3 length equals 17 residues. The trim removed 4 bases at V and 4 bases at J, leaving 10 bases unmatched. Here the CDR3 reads CASSALTGTSGYNEQFF. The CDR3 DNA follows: TGCGCCAGCAGCGCATTAACCGGGACTAGCGGTTACAATGAGCAGTTCTTC.

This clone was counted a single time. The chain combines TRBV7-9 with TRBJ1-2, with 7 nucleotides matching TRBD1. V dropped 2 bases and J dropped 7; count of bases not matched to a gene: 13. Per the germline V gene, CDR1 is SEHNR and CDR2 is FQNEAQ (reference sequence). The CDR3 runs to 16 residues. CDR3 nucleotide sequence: TGTGCCAGCAGCTTAAAAAGGACAGGACCCCCAGGTGGCTACACCTTC. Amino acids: CASSLKRTGPPGGYTF. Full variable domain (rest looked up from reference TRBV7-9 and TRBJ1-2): DTGVSQNPRHKITKRGQNVTFRCDPISEHNRLYWYRQTLGQGPEFLTYFQNEAQLEKSRLLSDRFSAERPKGSFSTLEIQRTEQGDSAMYLCASSLKRTGPPGGYTFGSGTRLTVV.

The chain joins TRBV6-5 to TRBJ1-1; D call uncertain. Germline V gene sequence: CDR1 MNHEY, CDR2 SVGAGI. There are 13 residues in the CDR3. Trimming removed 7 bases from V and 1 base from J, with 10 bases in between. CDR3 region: CASTLSPNTEAFF. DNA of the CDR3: TGTGCCAGCACCCTTAGCCCGAACACTGAAGCTTTCTTT.

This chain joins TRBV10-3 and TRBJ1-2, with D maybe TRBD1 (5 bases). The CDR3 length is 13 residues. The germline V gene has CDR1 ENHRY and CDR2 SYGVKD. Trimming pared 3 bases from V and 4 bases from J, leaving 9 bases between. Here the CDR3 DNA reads TGTGCCATCAGTGAACAGGATGGCTATGGCTACACCTTC. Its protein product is CAISEQDGYGYTF.

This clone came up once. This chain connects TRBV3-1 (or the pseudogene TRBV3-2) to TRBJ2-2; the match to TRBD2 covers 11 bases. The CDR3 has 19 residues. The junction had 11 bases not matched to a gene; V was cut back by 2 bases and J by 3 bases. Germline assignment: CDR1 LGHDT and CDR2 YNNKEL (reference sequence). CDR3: CASSQSGLAGGHDTGELFF. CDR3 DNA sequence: TGTGCCAGCAGCCAATCTGGTCTAGCGGGAGGTCACGACACCGGGGAGCTGTTTTTT.

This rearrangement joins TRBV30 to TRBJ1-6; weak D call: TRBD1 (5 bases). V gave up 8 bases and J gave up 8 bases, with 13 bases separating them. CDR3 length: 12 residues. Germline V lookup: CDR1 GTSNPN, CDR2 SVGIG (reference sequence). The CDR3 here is CAGRDSYSPLHF. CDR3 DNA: TGTGCCGGCAGGGATTCCTATTCACCCCTCCACTTT.

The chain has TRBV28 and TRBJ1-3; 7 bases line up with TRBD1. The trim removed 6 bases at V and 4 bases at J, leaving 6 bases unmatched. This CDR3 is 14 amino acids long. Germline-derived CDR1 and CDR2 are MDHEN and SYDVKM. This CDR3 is CASRETGIGNTIYF. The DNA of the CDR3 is TGTGCCAGCAGGGAGACAGGGATAGGAAACACCATATATTTT.

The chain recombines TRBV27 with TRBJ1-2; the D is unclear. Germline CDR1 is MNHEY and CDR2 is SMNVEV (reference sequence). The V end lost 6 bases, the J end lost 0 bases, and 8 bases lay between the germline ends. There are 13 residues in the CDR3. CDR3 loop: CASRSRANYGYTF. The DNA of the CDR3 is TGTGCCAGCAGATCGAGGGCTAACTATGGCTACACCTTC.

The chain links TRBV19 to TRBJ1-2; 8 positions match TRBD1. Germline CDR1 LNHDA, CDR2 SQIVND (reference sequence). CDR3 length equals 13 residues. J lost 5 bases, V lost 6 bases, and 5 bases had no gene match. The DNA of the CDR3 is TGTGCCAGTAGGCAGGACAGGGATTATGGCTACACCTTC. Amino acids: CASRQDRDYGYTF.

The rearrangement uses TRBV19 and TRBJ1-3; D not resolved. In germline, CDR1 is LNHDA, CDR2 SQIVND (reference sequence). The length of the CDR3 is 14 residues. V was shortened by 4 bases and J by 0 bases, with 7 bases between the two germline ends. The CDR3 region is CASSRGSSGNTIYF. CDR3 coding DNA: TGTGCCAGTAGTAGAGGGAGCTCTGGAAACACCATATATTTT.